The TCR beta chain under discussion was sequenced for a study of brain T cells in children with intractable seizures. Described time point: blood from clinic visit 5 months post-surgery; TSC patient then seizure free. Only cases whose brain tissue showed the highest T cell transcript signatures were sequenced. Using immunoSEQ multiplex PCR, the repertoire was profiled, and TCRdb retains in-frame clones only, with some absent. The table has 300,000 to 400,000 clones, about 93% seen once. In the case of this clone: Its specificity is not known.

V gave up 5 bases and J gave up 0 bases; unmatched junction bases: 10. Germline V gives CDR1 SGHTA, CDR2 FQGNSA. The CDR3 covers 17 residues. Study-wide results and caveats: Viral specificity was inferred only from CDR3 similarity; HCMV serostatus was unknown.

The material was peripheral blood, obtained approximately 5 months after surgery. J is TRBJ2-4 and V is TRBV7-2; 7 bases are shared with TRBD2. The TCR comes from a boy under two years old with tuberous sclerosis and intractable seizures. For the CDR3, the DNA is TGTGCCAGCAGCCTGATCAGAGCGGGGTTAGCCAAAAACATTCAGTACTTC. Protein: CASSLIRAGLAKNIQYF.